The T cell receptor (beta chain) under discussion was sequenced for a study of blood T cells in healthy people across ages. The CDR3 contains 15 residues. CDR1 LNHNV and CDR2 YYDKDF come from the germline V gene (reference sequence). PCR was performed a second time for 7 to 11 cycles using a sample-barcoded 5' primer and a J-beta primer mix. TCRdb called the 5' RACE reads again in MiXCR, with one record for every CDR3 protein. This sample has approximately 2,000,000 distinct CDR3 sequences, with roughly 43% found just once. Extraction of total RNA produced a minimum of 5.5 micrograms from each sample.

Material for sequencing was blood. V is TRBV15 and J is TRBJ1-4; 7 bases are a match to TRBD1. The end of the DNA is better explained by TRBJ2-2, so the J call may be wrong. The source of this sequence is a human donor in good health. The CDR3 DNA follows: TGTGCCACCAGCAGCCCGACAGGGTTAATACAGGAGCTGTTTTTT. Amino acid sequence: CATSSPTGLIQELFF.